The 32 T cell receptor beta chains below come from one sample, sequenced in a study of T cells expressing NK-cell markers. TCRdb re-analyzed the 5' RACE reads; it lists each CDR3 protein once, without DNA. The repertoire table contains about 260,000 distinct CDR3 sequences. Source material: blood T cells: a sorted CD56 or NKG2C T cell subset, CD4+ or CD8+ T cells, or bulk PBMC T cells (not recorded which). These receptors were collected from a man between 18 and 29 years old in good health.

The chain employs TRBV4-3 and TRBJ2-1; TCRdb reports TRBD2, a call that lacks DNA to check it against. Germline lookup yields CDR1 LGHNA and CDR2 YSLEER. The CDR3 extends over 15 amino acids. CDR3 region: CASSPSGRVGNEQFF.

CDR3 region: CASSDPPEAPSLFF. V and J are TRBV6-1 and TRBJ2-1; TCRdb indicates TRBD1, and absent DNA this call remains unverified. Germline CDR1 and CDR2: MNHNS and SASEGT. The CDR3 spans 14 residues.

The chain has TRBV15 and TRBJ2-3. The germline CDR1 and CDR2 sequences are LNHNV and YYDKDF (reference sequence). This CDR3 is built from 14 residues. This CDR3 is CATRRAASTDTQYF.

The V and J genes are TRBV20-1 and TRBJ2-7; TCRdb gives TRBD2 as the D gene, but with no DNA this cannot be confirmed. Germline values: CDR1 DFQATT, CDR2 SNEGSKA (reference sequence). This CDR3 region has 12 residues. CDR3 loop: CSARPALYEQYF.

The V gene is TRBV18, the J gene TRBJ2-1; the D gene TCRdb calls, TRBD1, cannot be checked with no DNA. Germline V lookup: CDR1 KGHSH, CDR2 LQKENI. CDR3 length: 14 residues. CDR3 in amino acids: CASLQGTGFNEQFF.

V is TRBV5-6 and J is TRBJ2-7; without DNA, the TCRdb call of TRBD1 cannot be checked. The length of the CDR3 is 13 residues. The germline CDR1 and CDR2 sequences are SGHDT and YYEEEE. CDR3: CASSPTGTREQYF. Filled out from reference TRBV5-6 and TRBJ2-7, the complete variable domain reads DAGVTQSPTHLIKTRGQQVTLRCSPKSGHDTVSWYQQALGQGPQFIFQYYEEEERQRGNFPDRFSGHQFPNYSSELNVNALLLGDSALYLCASSPTGTREQYFGPGTRLTVT.

The chain links TRBV11-2 to TRBJ2-2. Germline values: CDR1 SGHAT, CDR2 FQNNGV. The CDR3 length is 16 residues. The CDR3 reads CASSLDNDRFTGELFF.

The V call is TRBV20-1, the J call TRBJ2-1. This CDR3 has 15 amino acids. From germline, CDR1 is DFQATT and CDR2 SNEGSKA (reference sequence). The CDR3 protein is CSATITSGIVVEQFF.

This rearrangement joins TRBV18 to TRBJ2-1; TCRdb's D call of TRBD2 is untestable without DNA. CDR3 length: 15 residues. Looked up from germline, CDR1 is KGHSH and CDR2 is LQKENI. The CDR3 region is CASSPPLAALSEQFF.

The J gene is TRBJ2-1, the V gene TRBV6-1. The CDR3 length is 12 residues. The germline gives CDR1 MNHNS, CDR2 SASEGT. The CDR3 sequence is CASSERQNEQFF.

The J gene is TRBJ2-5, the V gene TRBV28; there is no DNA to check the TCRdb D call of TRBD2. Germline V lookup: CDR1 MDHEN, CDR2 SYDVKM. The CDR3 sequence is 14 residues long. CDR3 residues: CASSSIREGETQYF.

The gene calls are TRBV18 and TRBJ2-5; the TCRdb D gene call, TRBD2, has no DNA to confirm it. The CDR3 covers 15 residues. Looked up from germline, CDR1 is KGHSH and CDR2 is LQKENI. The chain's CDR3 is CASSPAGTSGETQYF.

J is TRBJ2-1 and V is TRBV10-3; the D call of TRBD1 rests on TCRdb alone, since no DNA is present to check it. The germline V gene has CDR1 ENHRY and CDR2 SYGVKD. The CDR3 is 15 residues long. The CDR3 loop is CAISDPRVGFDEQFF.

The chain recombines TRBV7-2 with TRBJ2-7; there is no DNA to check the TCRdb D call of TRBD1. The CDR3 covers 14 residues. Germline-derived CDR1 and CDR2 are SGHTA and FQGNSA. The CDR3 is CASSVRDVSYEQYF.

V is TRBV10-3 and J is TRBJ2-2; checking the TCRdb D call of TRBD1 is not possible without DNA. Germline values: CDR1 ENHRY, CDR2 SYGVKD. This CDR3 region has 13 residues. The CDR3 sequence: CAIQGQHTGELFF.

V usage is TRBV10-3 and J usage is TRBJ2-2; TCRdb proposes TRBD2, but this gene call is untestable without DNA. Looked up from germline, CDR1 is ENHRY and CDR2 is SYGVKD. This CDR3 is built from 13 residues. CDR3 in amino acids: CASAGLSTGELFF.

The chain couples TRBV6-4 to TRBJ2-3. The CDR3 is 14 amino acids. The germline V gene has CDR1 MRHNA and CDR2 SNTAGT. The CDR3 here is CASSEGIEGDTQYF.

The chain joins TRBV12-3 or TRBV12-4 to TRBJ1-1. There are 13 residues in the CDR3. The CDR3: CASSLRQVTEAFF.

J is TRBJ2-7 and V is TRBV6-2 or TRBV6-3. The CDR3 is made up of 16 amino acids. Germline assignment: CDR1 MNHEY and CDR2 SVGEGT. The CDR3 loop reads CASSYGSGGSSNEQYF.

The chain is built from TRBV5-1 and TRBJ1-5; TCRdb proposes TRBD1, but this gene call is untestable without DNA. From germline, CDR1 is SGHRS and CDR2 YFSETQ. This CDR3 is 16 amino acids long. This chain's CDR3 is CASSPSDREYNQPQHF.

This rearrangement joins TRBV5-5 to TRBJ2-1; without DNA, the TCRdb call of TRBD1 cannot be checked. The CDR3 length is 16 residues. The germline CDR1 and CDR2 sequences are SGHKS and YYEKEE (reference sequence). The CDR3 here is CASGRQGESSYNEQFF.

This rearrangement joins TRBV12-3 or TRBV12-4 to TRBJ2-3; the TCRdb D gene call, TRBD1, has no DNA to confirm it. CDR3 size: 15 residues. CDR3 protein: CASSLGRGGTDTQYF.

V is TRBV6-1 and J is TRBJ2-7; TCRdb selects TRBD1, and the lack of DNA leaves this call unchecked. This CDR3 comprises 15 residues. Germline V lookup: CDR1 MNHNS, CDR2 SASEGT. The chain's CDR3 is CASITPRQESYEQYF.

V is TRBV3-1 and J is TRBJ2-1. Per the germline V gene, CDR1 is LGHDT and CDR2 is YNNKEL (reference sequence). CDR3 length equals 11 residues. CDR3: CASSQDGELFF.

The chain uses TRBV2 and TRBJ2-3; TCRdb gives TRBD2 as the D gene, but with no DNA this cannot be confirmed. This CDR3 contains 16 residues. Germline V gene data show CDR1 as SNHLY and CDR2 as FYNNEI. CDR3: CASSEWASGFTDTQYF.

The rearrangement uses TRBV27 and TRBJ2-7. Germline V gene data show CDR1 as MNHEY and CDR2 as SMNVEV (reference sequence). This CDR3 has 12 amino acids. The CDR3 spells CACGHPSYEQYF.

This sequence joins TRBV29-1 and TRBJ2-3; TCRdb's assignment of TRBD1 cannot be checked, as there is no DNA. Germline assignment: CDR1 SQVTM and CDR2 ANQGSEA. The CDR3 is made up of 11 amino acids. The CDR3 is CSAGGTDTQYF.

The V and J genes are TRBV15 and TRBJ2-5; TCRdb selects TRBD1, and the lack of DNA leaves this call unchecked. CDR3 length: 15 residues. Germline V gene lookup returns CDR1 LNHNV and CDR2 YYDKDF (reference sequence). The CDR3 loop is CATSRRGQPQETQYF.

The rearrangement links TRBV6-5 to TRBJ1-5; there is no DNA to check the TCRdb D call of TRBD1. The CDR3 totals 14 residues. Germline CDR1 reads MNHEY; CDR2 reads SVGAGI. CDR3: CASSFDSSNQPQHF.

The V call is TRBV4-1, the J call TRBJ2-1; checking the TCRdb D call of TRBD1 is not possible without DNA. The CDR3 covers 15 residues. Looked up from germline, CDR1 is MGHRA and CDR2 is YSYEKL. CDR3 loop: CASSQETGFKIEQFF.

The rearrangement uses TRBV24-1 and TRBJ2-1; TCRdb lists TRBD2, though no DNA is available to test this call. Germline V lookup: CDR1 KGHDR, CDR2 SFDVKD. The CDR3 runs to 13 residues. CDR3 region: CATSGEADNEQFF.

The genes are TRBV7-3 and TRBJ1-2; TCRdb lists TRBD1, though no DNA is available to test this call. CDR3 length equals 17 residues. Per germline, CDR1 SGHTA and CDR2 FQGTGA. CDR3 residues: CASSLGLRDRVPYGYTF.